The clone carrying this T cell receptor (beta chain) was picked up a small number of times. The data derive from a study of blood T cells in healthy people across ages. The second PCR ran about 6 to 11 cycles with a sample-barcoded 5' primer and J-beta primers. Each CDR3 protein gets one entry after TCRdb re-called the 5' RACE reads with MiXCR. The table shows some 1,000,000 distinct CDR3 sequences, with about 23% occurring only once. In addition, the sample was reused for a study of T cells of mothers and their children.

Sequences were obtained from blood. This receptor was obtained from a girl aged 2-10 years in good health.

CDR3 region: CASSLRVDHNSPSGANVLTF. The CDR3 DNA sequence: TGTGCCAGCAGCCTCAGGGTCGACCACAATTCCCCCTCTGGGGCCAACGTCCTGACTTTC. This chain connects TRBV9 to TRBJ2-6, with D perhaps matching TRBD1 (5 bases). The ends were cut back, 4 bases at V and 0 bases at J, with 23 bases in the middle. This CDR3 region has 20 residues. Germline V gene lookup returns CDR1 SGDLS and CDR2 YYNGEE.